The sequence of this T cell receptor (beta chain) was determined in a study of beta chain features in type 1 diabetes. Study-wide findings and caveats: PCR might favor shorter templates, but any such skew would affect patients and controls equally. Since sequencing was performed on cDNA, cells with high TCR expression could be over-represented.

A remark on this clone: Antigen: not known.

The CDR3 spans 14 residues. Deletions cut 5 bases from V and 5 bases from J, with 18 bases between. Germline loops: CDR1 SQVTM, CDR2 ANQGSEA. The whole isolated RNA underwent reverse transcription, so sequencing captured expressed TCRB transcripts. Assay used: immunoSEQ multiplex PCR; TCRdb lists only in-frame clones, some missing. Of roughly 240,000 clones listed, 55% to 70% are singletons. The receptor comes from a man aged 25 to 40 in good health. This chain joins TRBV29-1 and TRBJ2-5; D is possibly TRBD1 (5 bases). Sequenced sample: naive CD4+ T cells from blood. CDR3 DNA: TGCAGCGTTACAAATGGGCAGGGTAGTGAGACCCAGTACTTC. Protein sequence: CSVTNGQGSETQYF.